This T cell receptor beta chain is drawn from a study of shared clonotypes between healthy human individuals. Findings of the study overall: Compared with clonotypes that all four donors shared, non-shared clonotypes had lower generation probabilities.

The donors, all of them Caucasian adults, lived in Nashville, Tennessee. This CDR3 region has 15 residues. CDR1 is MNHEY, CDR2 SVGAGI, per germline. V lost 0 bases, J lost 4 bases, and 13 bases lay in between. For this clone: Its cognate antigen is unknown.

Using immunoSEQ multiplex PCR, the repertoire was profiled, and TCRdb retains in-frame clones only, with some absent. The top ten clones hold more than 0.1% of a sample with some 2 million clones, around 95% of them seen once. The receptor's source is a man aged 18-30 years in good health. V and J are TRBV6-5 and TRBJ2-7; either TRBD1 or TRBD2 may fit D (5 bases each). The specimen sequenced was naive CD4+ T cells sorted from blood. Specified subset: CD45RA+ positively selected. CDR3 in amino acids: CASSYSYGTEYEQYF. CDR3 in DNA: TGTGCCAGCAGTTACTCGTATGGGACGGAATACGAGCAGTACTTC.